The clone carrying this TCR beta chain counts as medium-sized by frequency. The antigen remains undetermined. The data derive from a study of T cell clusters in autoimmune cytopenias. Findings and limits, study-wide: Primary autoimmune cytopenia patients seemingly lacked the physiological T cell clusters found in healthy donors. TRB repertoire shifts in secondary cytopenia and chronic lymphocytic leukemia mostly reflected lymphoma, not autoimmunity.

One tube held mixed TRB-A and TRB-B primer pools for touch-down PCR. TCRdb reprocessed the multiplex PCR reads, with one entry per CDR3 protein and no DNA. The sample has 1,500 to 2,500 distinct CDR3 sequences. Each sample's input was about 270 ng genomic DNA, 38,000 or so genome equivalents. Germline V CDR1 and CDR2: GTSNPN, SVGIG (reference sequence). The CDR3 covers 14 residues. The receptor was isolated from a human donor with an autoimmune cytopenia or autoimmune hepatitis (not recorded which). The sample was peripheral blood. The chain has TRBV30 and TRBJ2-7; TCRdb picks TRBD1, but there is no DNA to check that call. CDR3 sequence: CAWTAGTLAYEQYF.